Below, one T cell receptor (beta chain) is given with its context. Its matching antigen is unknown. The CDR3 sequence is 16 residues long. Trimming removed 2 bases from V and 7 bases from J, with 24 bases in between. The germline V gene encodes CDR1 SQVTM and CDR2 ANQGSEA. The library targeted TCRbeta and was prepared with unique molecular identifiers. TCRdb reanalysed the PCR reads using MiXCR and keeps one entry per CDR3 protein. The profile shows approximately 800,000 distinct CDR3 sequences, 15% to 20% of them singletons. This specimen comes from a study of T-cell reconstitution after alpha-beta-depleted transplantation in children. Study-wide points: Where some patients showed high TCRbeta diversity at day 60, it came from recipient T cells and thymic progenitors that had survived.

The source was PBMCs, mostly from graft donor cells, collected 360 days after TCRalphabeta/CD19-depleted stem cell transplant. The rearrangement joins TRBV29-1 to TRBJ2-7; D is undetermined. The receptor was isolated from a male patient under 18 who had a stem cell transplant for acute lymphoblastic leukemia, so the T cells may come from the graft donor. The CDR3 loop reads CSVEIFLDSNLGEQYF. DNA of the CDR3: TGCAGCGTTGAAATCTTCCTAGACTCTAATTTGGGGGAGCAGTACTTC.